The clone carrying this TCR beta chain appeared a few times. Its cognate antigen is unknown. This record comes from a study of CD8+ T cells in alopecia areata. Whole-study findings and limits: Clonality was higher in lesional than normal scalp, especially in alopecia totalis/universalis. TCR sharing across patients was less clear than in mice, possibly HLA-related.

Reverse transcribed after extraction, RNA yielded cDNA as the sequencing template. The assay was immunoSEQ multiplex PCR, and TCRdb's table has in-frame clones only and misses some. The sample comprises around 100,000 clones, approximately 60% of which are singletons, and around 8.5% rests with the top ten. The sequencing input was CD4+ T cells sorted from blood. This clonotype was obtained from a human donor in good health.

The CDR3 protein is CSVGLGGPVLGYTF. The CDR3 region has the DNA TGCAGCGTTGGTCTTGGCGGTCCGGTTCTAGGCTACACCTTC. The V and J genes are TRBV29-1 and TRBJ1-2; D uncertain. Trimming removed 4 bases from V and 8 bases from J, with 20 bases in between. The V gene's germline CDR1 is SQVTM and CDR2 ANQGSEA. The CDR3 loop spans 14 amino acids.